This TCR beta chain emerged from a study of CD8 T cells in Susac syndrome. The germline CDR1 and CDR2 sequences are KGHSH and LQKENI. The CDR3 covers 16 residues. The V end lost 2 bases, the J end lost 1 base, and 15 bases lay between the germline ends. Concerning this clonotype itself: What it binds is unknown.

Whole-study findings and limits: The TCR sequencing and HLA analysis in the study involved a relatively small number of individuals, as the study acknowledged.

A quantity of about 0.5 to 1 ug RNA underwent reverse transcription using random hexamers. Coverage of TCR beta CDR3 amplification by immunoSEQ multiplex PCR extended to 54 Vbeta and 13 Jbeta. TCRdb fed the immunoSEQ multiplex PCR reads into MiXCR, producing one record per CDR3 protein. The sample lists tens of thousands of distinct CDR3 sequences; 95% to 96% were seen once. Blood CD8+ and CD4+ T cells underwent high-throughput TCR beta sequencing. TEMRA cells were FACS-enriched, while CD8+ and CD4+ T cells were negatively isolated. V is TRBV18 and J is TRBJ2-7; tentative D call: TRBD1 (6 bases). The specimen was CD4+ T cells from PBMCs. The clonotype originates from a human donor with multiple sclerosis. The CDR3 sequence: CASSPKNRADSYEQYF. The CDR3 DNA follows: TGTGCCAGCTCACCAAAGAACAGGGCGGATTCCTACGAGCAGTACTTC.